Below, 26 T cell receptor beta chains from the same sample are listed, as sequenced in a study of cytomegalovirus exposure and HLA in healthy donors. Clones were sequenced by immunoSEQ multiplex PCR, and TCRdb holds only the in-frame ones, with some missing. The sample holds over 100,000 clones, roughly 89% seen once. The sample taken for sequencing was PBMCs. These receptors were taken from a woman aged 18-29 years in good health and CMV-seronegative.

This clone was detected only a few times. This chain connects TRBV2 to TRBJ2-3, with 11 bases identical to TRBD2. Germline loops: CDR1 SNHLY, CDR2 FYNNEI. V was pared by 7 bases and J by 5 bases, with 8 bases of the junction left unmatched. The CDR3 has 15 residues. This CDR3 is CASIHSGGALDTQYF. The DNA of the CDR3 is TGTGCCAGCATACATAGCGGGGGGGCCCTAGATACGCAGTATTTT.

V usage is TRBV6-1 and J usage is TRBJ1-4, with 9 nucleotides matching TRBD1. Germline V gives CDR1 MNHNS, CDR2 SASEGT. Trimming removed 5 bases from V and 8 bases from J; junction bases left unmatched: 9. The CDR3 consists of 15 residues. The CDR3 region is CASSPWGQGEEKLFF. The CDR3 nucleotides read TGTGCCAGCAGTCCGTGGGGACAGGGTGAGGAAAAACTGTTTTTT.

V usage is TRBV10-3 and J usage is TRBJ1-5, with 7 bases aligning to TRBD1. Germline loops: CDR1 ENHRY, CDR2 SYGVKD. V lost 6 bases, J lost 1 base, and 3 bases stayed unmatched. This CDR3 comprises 14 residues. The CDR3 nucleotides are TGTGCCATCAGGGGGACAGAAAGCAATCAGCCCCAGCATTTT. Its protein product is CAIRGTESNQPQHF.

The rearrangement joins TRBV5-8 to TRBJ2-5; 14 bases fit TRBD2. Germline CDR1 is SGHTS and CDR2 is YDEGEE. This CDR3 region has 17 residues. V shed 4 bases and J 1 base; nucleotides not matched to a gene: 6. The CDR3 DNA follows: TGTGCCAGCAGCCAGGGGACTAGCGGGGGCGGCCAAGAGACCCAGTACTTC. It specifies CASSQGTSGGGQETQYF.

The chain couples TRBV7-2 to TRBJ1-5, with unresolved D. V was cut by 3 bases and J by 4 bases, with 4 bases left in between. This CDR3 spans 12 amino acids. CDR1 and CDR2 (germline): SGHTA, FQGNSA. The CDR3 sequence: CASSFQNQPQHF. The CDR3 DNA reads as TGTGCCAGCAGCTTTCAAAATCAGCCCCAGCATTTT. Supplemented by reference TRBV7-2 and TRBJ1-5, the full variable domain reads GAGVSQSPSNKVTEKGKDVELRCDPISGHTALYWYRQSLGQGLEFLIYFQGNSAPDKSGLPSDRFSAERTGGSVSTLTIQRTQQEDSAVYLCASSFQNQPQHFGDGTRLSIL.

DNA for the CDR3: TGTGCCAGCACTACCGCCAGGGGAAGAGGAAACACCATATATTTT. This gives the protein CASTTARGRGNTIYF. This chain connects TRBV27 to TRBJ1-3; tentatively, D is TRBD1 (6 bases). CDR3 size: 15 residues. Between the trimmed V and J ends, which lost 7 bases and 4 bases, there was a span of 17 bases. The germline V gene encodes CDR1 MNHEY and CDR2 SMNVEV (reference sequence).

The chain has TRBV5-6 and TRBJ1-1; D call uncertain. V lost 1 base and J lost 13, with 14 bases in between. The CDR3 loop spans 12 amino acids. CDR1 is SGHDT and CDR2 is YYEEEE in the germline V gene. Here the CDR3 DNA reads TGTGCCAGCAGCTTGAGGCGACTCGGAGGTTTCTTT. This gives the protein CASSLRRLGGFF.

A single count supports this clone. The rearrangement uses TRBV19 and TRBJ2-4; TRBD2 aligns across 12 bases. J was trimmed by 0 bases and V by 3 bases; bases with no gene match: 9. There are 19 residues in the CDR3. Germline V CDR1 and CDR2: LNHDA, SQIVND (reference sequence). For the CDR3, the DNA is TGTGCCAGTAGTATTCGGGCTAGCGGGGGGGCTAGAGCCAAAAACATTCAGTACTTC. Translation: CASSIRASGGARAKNIQYF.

The chain combines TRBV7-6 with TRBJ2-3; D might be TRBD2 (6 bases). This CDR3 has 14 amino acids. V was cut by 5 bases and J by 4 bases, with 13 bases left in between. Germline CDR1 SGHVS, CDR2 FNYEAQ. The CDR3 bases are TGTGCCAGCAGCCCTACGGGGACTCCAGATACGCAGTATTTT. Protein: CASSPTGTPDTQYF.

The chain joins TRBV7-3 to TRBJ2-5, with D possibly TRBD1 on 6 matching bases. Germline loops: CDR1 SGHTA, CDR2 FQGTGA. The germline V and J ends were trimmed by 6 bases and 5 bases, with 10 bases remaining between them. The CDR3 contains 12 residues. CDR3 nucleotide sequence: TGTGCCAGCAGGGGGGCTGGCGAGACCCAGTACTTC. Its protein product is CASRGAGETQYF.

The gene calls are TRBV19 and TRBJ1-2; 7 bases are a match to TRBD1. This CDR3 is built from 15 residues. V lost 6 bases, J lost 5 bases, and 12 bases stayed unmatched. Germline values: CDR1 LNHDA, CDR2 SQIVND (reference sequence). CDR3 residues: CASSQQSTGRYGYTF. For the CDR3, the DNA is TGTGCCAGTAGCCAGCAGTCGACAGGGCGATATGGCTACACCTTC.

Concerning this clone: Sequence at one end of the junction differs from germline and may be a read error. The chain has TRBV28 and TRBJ2-7, with a weak D call TRBD1 (5 bases). The length of the CDR3 is 13 residues. The germline V gene encodes CDR1 MDHEN and CDR2 SYDVKM. CDR3 sequence reads: CALGQGLSYEQYF. The CDR3 coding sequence is TGCGCCTTGGGGCAGGGTTTGAGCTACGAGCAGTACTTC.

The chain links TRBV7-6 to TRBJ2-7; 9 bases are a match to TRBD2. The length of the CDR3 is 13 residues. In germline, CDR1 is SGHVS, CDR2 FNYEAQ. Germline trimming cut 8 bases from V and 2 bases from J; bases unmatched to any gene: 4. The CDR3 coding sequence is TGTGCCAGCGGAAGCGGGGGGACCTACGAGCAGTACTTC. Protein product: CASGSGGTYEQYF.

V and J are TRBV16 and TRBJ2-7; maybe TRBD1 (6 bases). The V and J ends lost 2 bases and 5 bases respectively, with 10 bases between them. Germline CDR1 and CDR2: KGHSY and FQNENV. The CDR3 runs 13 residues. CDR3: CASSQNRDHEQYF. CDR3 DNA: TGTGCCAGCAGCCAAAACAGGGATCACGAGCAGTACTTC.

The rearrangement links TRBV6-1 to TRBJ1-2; D not resolved. The CDR3 extends over 13 amino acids. V was pared by 1 base and J by 9 bases, with 12 bases between. The germline V gene has CDR1 MNHNS and CDR2 SASEGT. CDR3 bases: TGTGCCAGCAGTGAAGGCGACTTTTATAGCTACACCTTC. The encoded protein is CASSEGDFYSYTF.

The rearrangement links TRBV5-4 to TRBJ2-1; 9 bases agree with TRBD2. The CDR3 extends over 14 amino acids. Trimming removed 4 bases from V and 2 bases from J; junction bases left unmatched: 1. Germline V CDR1 and CDR2: SGHNT, YYREEE (reference sequence). The CDR3 sequence is CASSVAGAYNEQFF. Written as DNA, the CDR3 is TGTGCCAGCAGCGTAGCGGGGGCCTACAATGAGCAGTTCTTC.

The V call is TRBV27, the J call TRBJ2-1; D call uncertain. This CDR3 has 13 amino acids. Germline V gene lookup returns CDR1 MNHEY and CDR2 SMNVEV (reference sequence). The V end was cut by 3 bases, the J end by 2 bases, with 5 bases between. CDR3 amino acids: CASSFLPYNEQFF. The CDR3 nucleotides read TGTGCCAGCAGTTTCCTTCCCTACAATGAGCAGTTCTTC.

V and J are TRBV2 and TRBJ1-3; D may be TRBD1 (5 bases). CDR1 SNHLY and CDR2 FYNNEI come from the germline V gene. The V gene lost 6 bases and the J gene lost 3 bases, with 15 bases spanning the gap. This CDR3 is built from 15 residues. CDR3: CASRGAGMLGNTIYF. CDR3 coding DNA: TGTGCCAGCAGAGGGGCAGGGATGCTTGGAAACACCATATATTTT.

V and J are TRBV14 and TRBJ2-7; the match to TRBD1 covers 8 bases. The CDR3 runs 18 residues. V lost 1 base and J lost 3; bases outside the gene matches: 14. The germline gives CDR1 SGHDN, CDR2 FVKESK. DNA of the CDR3: TGTGCCAGCAGCCAAGTCGGACAGGGAGTTTCCCTATACTACGAGCAGTACTTC. Encoded protein: CASSQVGQGVSLYYEQYF.

The CDR3 here is CASSQEKNYGYTF. The CDR3 DNA sequence: TGTGCCAGCAGCCAAGAGAAAAATTATGGCTACACCTTC. The rearrangement links TRBV11-2 to TRBJ1-2; unclear D gene. Trimming cost V 5 bases and J 5 bases, with 12 bases left between them. This CDR3 is 13 amino acids long. CDR1 is SGHAT, CDR2 FQNNGV, per germline.

The rearrangement links TRBV2 to TRBJ2-3; no firm D call. Trimming left V 6 bases short and J 0 bases short, with 13 bases between. This CDR3 contains 15 residues. The germline CDR1 and CDR2 sequences are SNHLY and FYNNEI. The DNA for the CDR3 is TGTGCCAGCAGACCCACCGAACAGAGCACAGATACGCAGTATTTT. Protein: CASRPTEQSTDTQYF. The full variable domain, completed using reference TRBV2 and TRBJ2-3, is EPEVTQTPSHQVTQMGQEVILRCVPISNHLYFYWYRQILGQKVEFLVSFYNNEISEKSEIFDDQFSVERPDGSNFTLKIRSTKLEDSAMYFCASRPTEQSTDTQYFGPGTRLTVL.

The rearrangement uses TRBV6-1 and TRBJ2-7; maybe TRBD2 (5 bases). There are 13 residues in the CDR3. The germline CDR1 and CDR2 sequences are MNHNS and SASEGT. Trimming removed 10 bases at V and 2 bases at J, with 15 bases between. CDR3 DNA sequence: TGTGCCATTCGGGGAATTTCGACCTACGAGCAGTACTTC. Translating it yields CAIRGISTYEQYF.

The rearrangement links TRBV7-9 to TRBJ2-7; D assignment may be TRBD1 or TRBD2 (7 bases each). Trimming left V 4 bases short and J 3 bases short, with 16 bases between. CDR1 is SEHNR and CDR2 is FQNEAQ in the germline V gene (reference sequence). This CDR3 has 15 residues. The CDR3 nucleotides read TGTGCCAGCAGCTCAGCAGGGGGGGATATCTACGAGCAGTACTTC. Protein sequence: CASSSAGGDIYEQYF.

The chain employs TRBV2 and TRBJ1-5; 8 bases are shared with TRBD1. The J segment lost 0 bases and the V segment lost 8 bases, leaving 18 bases of the junction unmatched. The CDR3 loop spans 19 amino acids. Germline V CDR1 and CDR2: SNHLY, FYNNEI. The CDR3 DNA follows: TGTGCCAGCCGAAGGGGGACAGGCTGGGCGCAAAATAGCAATCAGCCCCAGCATTTT. Amino acids: CASRRGTGWAQNSNQPQHF. Drawing the rest from reference TRBV2 and TRBJ1-5, the complete variable domain is EPEVTQTPSHQVTQMGQEVILRCVPISNHLYFYWYRQILGQKVEFLVSFYNNEISEKSEIFDDQFSVERPDGSNFTLKIRSTKLEDSAMYFCASRRGTGWAQNSNQPQHFGDGTRLSIL.

V usage is TRBV6-1 and J usage is TRBJ1-1, with D perhaps TRBD1 (6 bases). Germline CDR1 is MNHNS and CDR2 is SASEGT. This CDR3 region has 13 residues. Trimming took 7 bases from V and 5 from J, leaving 14 bases between them. The chain's CDR3 is CASKVTGWTEAFF. Written as DNA, the CDR3 is TGTGCCAGCAAGGTTACAGGGTGGACTGAAGCTTTCTTT.

The V gene is TRBV5-1, the J gene TRBJ2-3; TRBD1 aligns across 8 bases. The germline CDR1 and CDR2 sequences are SGHRS and YFSETQ. The CDR3 sequence is 14 residues long. The ends lost 3 bases at V and 6 bases at J; junction bases unmatched: 6. The CDR3 reads CASSSLTGEDTQYF. As DNA, the CDR3 is TGCGCCAGCAGCTCCTTGACAGGGGAGGATACGCAGTATTTT.